This T cell receptor beta chain was recorded in a study of cytomegalovirus exposure and HLA in healthy donors (dated by TCRdb to between 2016 and 2019). Context from the whole study: An earlier analysis of a few hundred of the donors reported about 280 Gb of sequence data and about 120 million unique TCR beta sequences obtained from about 180 million T cells. In an earlier analysis of roughly 580 of the donors, high-throughput TCR beta sequencing was used to judge whether each TCR beta V gene segment behaved as functional or pseudogenic. On average, roughly 200,000 unique TCR beta nucleotide sequences were sequenced per donor among a few hundred genotyped donors of the cohort, with 15% to 20% of those sequences being non-productive. Rather than using new phenotypic data, the later analysis identified candidate immune exposures from TCR beta sequences and from how often those sequences occurred across donors. The aim of the study was to test whether cataloging public T cell receptors could identify signatures of past pathogen exposure. HLA typing covered class I and class II loci at four-digit resolution. About 320 gigabases of sequencing data and 78 million or so unique TCR sequences were included in an early release covering several hundred HLA-typed donors. Because of strong linkage in the cohort, five DR-DQ haplotypes were treated as single units for association and clustering. Of the 300 to 450 genotyped donors, approximately 81% were placed in the genetic ancestry cluster associated with self-reported Caucasian donors. The number of typed donors differed by locus: 629-630 for A, B, C, DRB1 and DQB1; approximately 520 for DQA1; 606 for DPA1; and 450 to 480 for DPB1. In a later genetic analysis, genome-wide SNP genotypes for about three fifths of the roughly 670 donors were used, and that subset was treated as a discovery cohort. All discovery cohort repertoires had been generated on a single sequencing platform. To predict cytomegalovirus infection status, the study brought together high-throughput TCR immunosequencing, statistical association of individual TCRs with disease status, and machine learning. Donor age, sex, ethnicity and CMV serostatus were compiled together with the repertoire data. To study patterns of TCR occurrence, a later analysis re-analyzed previously published TCR beta repertoires from hundreds of donors and added high-resolution HLA genotyping. A separate validation cohort of approximately 120 different subjects was used in addition to the 666-subject first cohort. Using immunosequencing, the study profiled T cell repertoires from approximately 700 subjects and related those repertoires to cytomegalovirus serostatus. Broad study findings and their caveats: According to a later analysis, parvovirus B19, influenza, CMV and Epstein-Barr virus appeared linked to several top co-occurrence clusters. In the study, around 150 TCR beta chains were listed as associated with cytomegalovirus. Roughly uniform sequencing depth across donors was assumed in presence/absence analyses, although this assumption may not hold. A further reported finding was that TCR beta sequences accurately predicted the HLA-A and HLA-B alleles for most subjects in the first cohort. In vitro tests confirmed that a few of the cytomegalovirus-associated TCR beta chains recognize cytomegalovirus antigens. The sequencing pipeline was judged likely to have produced a cluster of highly shared sequence variants as a technical artifact. Only TCR beta chains were sequenced in this cohort, and the absence of alpha or paired-chain data limited detectable features. A later analysis found that most CMV-associated TCR beta chains appeared HLA-restricted, with HLA associations seemingly driven largely by CMV exposure. Because some donors lacked HLA typing at each locus, the association tests relied only on the typed subset. Linkage disequilibrium might explain the correlated functional status among segregating V segments, but an unknown experimental factor could not be excluded. The classifier was reported to diagnose cytomegalovirus status with high specificity and sensitivity in both the original and validation cohorts. A later analysis found that HLA-associated TCR beta chains were more clonally expanded and had lower generation probabilities than equally common non-associated chains. Assigning TCR associations to individual alleles was difficult when HLA alleles, especially DR and DQ, strongly co-occurred. The earlier analysis of some 560 of the donors excluded about 16 rarely observed V segments, including chromosome 9 orphons, because counts were too low. An association between a missense DCLRE1C variant and V-gene and J-gene trimming of TCR beta chains was found in a later genetic analysis and replicated in an independent cohort. A later analysis found that TCR association rates varied across HLA loci, with DRB1 alleles showing the most associated TCRs and HLA-C alleles the fewest. A later genetic analysis reported fewer N-insertions in productive TCRs among donors in an Asian-associated ancestry cluster than the roughly 650-donor mean. In a later analysis, around 17,000 TCR beta sequences were associated with specific HLA alleles at a false discovery rate of 0.05. Across donors, most TCR sequences were observed very rarely, whereas some public TCRs were present in many individuals. CMV serostatus was the only immune exposure information available for the cohort. The 87-base-pair reads could not distinguish some IMGT-functional V segments, including TRBV6-2 and TRBV6-3, so those segments were excluded. According to the authors, the approach could potentially be generalized to other disease states and immunological phenotypes. In an earlier analysis of over 550 of the donors, most TCR beta V segments were observed in productive rearrangements about 87% or about 30% of the time, broadly matching IMGT annotations.

Library preparation employed the immunoSEQ multiplex PCR assay. For the multiplex PCR, a mixture combining 60 forward primers for TCR Vbeta segments and 13 reverse primers for TCR Jbeta segments was used. Amplification of the CDR3 region of rearranged TCR beta genes was performed with a multiplex PCR assay on genomic DNA. Amplified TCR beta libraries were sequenced as 87-base-pair reads on the Illumina HiSeq System. On the authors' methods: A later analysis counted about 80 million unique TCR beta chains across the approximately 700 repertoires, and some 11 million of these chains were shared by at least two donors. A nearest-neighbor algorithm error-corrected the raw reads and collapsed the reads into unique sequences, merging closely related sequences to remove PCR and sequencing errors. CDR3 sequences were aligned to IMGT reference sequences to assign V, D and J gene segments. For a sequence to be retained, a match of at least six nucleotides to both a V gene segment and a J gene segment was required. A rearrangement counted as productive if the CDR3 had no stop codons and remained in frame with V and J, and every other rearrangement counted as non-productive. Following IMGT convention, CDR3 was defined as the stretch from the second conserved V-encoded cysteine up to the conserved J-encoded phenylalanine. The earlier analysis of some 540 of the donors excluded any sequence lacking an unambiguous match to a single V gene segment. In an earlier analysis of 587 of the donors, V segments were called functional above 56.7% productive rearrangements and were called segregating when the between-donor standard deviation exceeded 5%. A statistical classification framework was built for diagnosing cytomegalovirus status from the catalog of TCR beta chain sequences. In a later analysis, TCR nucleotide sequences were compared against IMGT/GENE-DB human TR gene sequences so that V and J genes could be assigned. Using the TCRdist pipeline, a later analysis assigned CDR3 sequences along with most-parsimonious VDJ recombination scenarios. In a later analysis, each TCR beta chain was defined by its CDR3 amino acid sequence together with its V-gene family, and reads lacking a unique V-gene family were excluded. To address suspected cross-contamination and a sequencing artifact, a later analysis removed approximately 600 highly shared, low-generation-probability nucleotide sequences. In a later analysis, a clonal expansion index was calculated for each public chain from normalized within-repertoire ranks of inferred template counts. In a later analysis, generation probabilities were computed with a VDJ recombination model fitted to out-of-frame rearrangements, and the resulting probabilities were checked against IGoR. In a later analysis, hypergeometric tests were used to score TCR-TCR, TCR-HLA and TCR-CMV co-occurrence, with a repertoire-size bias correction applied to TCR pairs. To estimate false discovery rates, a later analysis permuted the HLA or CMV assignments 20 times. In a later analysis, co-occurring TCRs were grouped using DBSCAN, and TCRdist sequence similarity was added for clustering within HLA-allele-positive subsets. For co-occurrence clustering, repertoires with fewer than 30,000 or more than 120,000 public chains were excluded, along with roughly 5 repertoires with anomalous nucleotide sharing. The table comes from immuneACCESS by way of TCRdb, which keeps in-frame sequences with V and J called. Part of the clones is missing from these tables; in studies checked, under half for an unresolved V gene and the rest for unknown reasons. Clonal size and the V and J genes are those of that table, whereas D and trimming came from the DNA. In this sample the table shows around 130,000 clones, roughly three quarters of which occur a single time. The ten most abundant clones make up approximately 1.7% of the sample.

In total, roughly 710 healthy bone marrow donors made up the cohort. At the time of sampling, every cohort member was nominally healthy, though immune exposures that went unrecorded were likely present. The donor was CMV seronegative and was included in the group of a few hundred seronegative cohort members. Every donor gave a peripheral blood sample, and the peripheral blood mononuclear cells from that sample were used for TCR beta sequencing. Genomic DNA was extracted from the blood cell samples with the Qiagen DNeasy Blood Extraction Kit. Taken from the germline V gene (reference sequence), the CDR1 and CDR2 loops are SSHAT and FNYEAQ. The CDR3 has 13 amino acids, counting the end cysteine and phenylalanine. Only the CDR3 region is kept as DNA, spanning 39 bases read in frame from base 1. After removal of 6 bases from V and 2 bases from J, the junction retains 4 bases not matched to a gene. As to this clone: What antigen it recognizes has not been identified. Within one base of it there is no much larger clone, and no base qualities were kept.

Sequenced: PBMCs. The sequence is built from TRBV7-7 and TRBJ2-7, with TRBD2 identical over 7 junction bases. This TCR came from a woman between 40 and 50 years old in good health and CMV-seronegative. Read as DNA, the sequence is TGTGCCAGCAGGGGGAGGGCCCCCTACGAGCAGTACTTC. The encoded protein is CASRGRAPYEQYF.